The 30 T cell receptor beta chains listed next were all sequenced from one sample in a study of T cell clonality in common variable immunodeficiency. Antigens of these TCRs are unknown. Assay used: immunoSEQ multiplex PCR; TCRdb lists only in-frame clones, some missing. This sample carries about 31,000 clones, none of them present only once. Broader study findings: Common variable immunodeficiency TCR beta sequences reportedly had fewer deletions and N-nucleotide insertions.

The sample was peripheral blood mononuclear cells. The receptors derive from a human donor with common variable immunodeficiency.

This clone was seen more than once but under ten times. The CDR3 end lies 3 residues beyond the end of the read and is filled in from the germline J gene. The chain joins TRBV19 to TRBJ1-2; possible D gene TRBD1, 5 bases. In germline, CDR1 is LNHDA, CDR2 SQIVND (reference sequence). The CDR3 covers 14 residues. CDR3 sequence reads: CASSIREGLGGYTF. CDR3 bases read: TGTGCCAGTAGTATTCGAGAGGGACTGGGAGGC.

The sample holds many counts of this clone. The read stops 3 residues short of the end of the CDR3; the missing end is completed from the germline J gene. This sequence joins TRBV11-3 and TRBJ2-2, with a tentative D call TRBD2 (5 bases). With 3 bases removed from V and 3 bases from J, the gap between germline ends came to 8 bases. CDR3 length equals 14 residues. The V gene's germline CDR1 is SGHNT and CDR2 YENEEA. The CDR3 here is CASSFRSDTGELFF. CDR3 DNA (partial): TGTGCCAGCAGCTTTCGTAGCGACACCGGGGAG.

This clone was detected many times. The read ends 3 residues before the CDR3 terminus; that terminus is restored from the germline J gene. The chain couples TRBV10-2 to TRBJ2-5, with D perhaps TRBD2 (5 bases). The CDR3 loop spans 13 amino acids. Trimming took 10 bases from V and 5 from J, leaving 17 bases between them. Germline loops: CDR1 WSHSY, CDR2 SAAADI. The DNA read from the CDR3 is TGCGCCACCACAGCTAGCCAATTTGAGACC. Encoded protein: CATTASQFET. The entire CDR3 protein is CATTASQFETQYF.

Points on this clone: From the germline J gene comes the end of the CDR3, since the read stops 3 residues before it. The V and J genes are TRBV23-1 and TRBJ1-5, with 7 bases matching TRBD1. TRBV23-1 is reported as an ORF; its role is uncertain. V lost 4 bases to trimming and J lost 6 bases; unmatched junction nucleotides: 9. The CDR3 is made up of 15 amino acids. The CDR3 bases that were read are TGCGCCAGCAGTCCCGTCGGGACAGAGAGTCAGCCC. Translated, it gives CASSPVGTESQP. The full CDR3 protein reads CASSPVGTESQPQHF.

This clone came up many times. The read falls 3 residues short of the CDR3 end, and the missing part is taken from the germline J gene. The chain joins TRBV18 to TRBJ2-1, with TRBD2 matching over 7 bases. V was pared by 4 bases and J by 7 bases, with 16 bases of the junction left unmatched. Germline CDR1 is KGHSH and CDR2 is LQKENI. The CDR3 has 17 residues. The CDR3 DNA, read in part, is TGTGCCAGCTCACAGAGTAGGCGGGAGATGTTGGGTAATGAG. This encodes CASSQSRREMLGNE. The CDR3 in full is CASSQSRREMLGNEQFF.

At least ten counts were recorded for this clone. Read data end 3 residues before the CDR3 end; the end is taken from the germline J gene. This chain links TRBV6-2 or TRBV6-3 with TRBJ2-3; 8 bases match TRBD2. Germline lookup yields CDR1 MNHEY and CDR2 SVGEGT. The CDR3 has 16 amino acids. V dropped 0 bases and J dropped 2; count of bases not matched to a gene: 4. The CDR3 region is CASSYSSAGDTDTQYF. Incomplete CDR3 DNA: TGTGCCAGCAGTTACTCGTCAGCGGGAGACACAGATACG.

This clone was recorded many times. The read ends 3 residues early relative to the CDR3; the germline J gene fills the gap. The chain recombines TRBV5-1 with TRBJ1-3, with 10 bases lining up with TRBD1. Germline V CDR1 and CDR2: SGHRS, YFSETQ. CDR3 length: 16 residues. Losses at the gene ends were 3 bases for V and 0 bases for J; bases not matched to a gene: 3. CDR3 bases read: TGCGCCAGCAGCTGGGGACAGGGGAGCTCTGGAAACACC. Residues: CASSWGQGSSGNT. The full CDR3 reads CASSWGQGSSGNTIYF.

Concerning this clone itself: The read ends 3 residues shy of where the CDR3 ends; the end is completed using the germline J gene. The rearrangement uses TRBV7-9 and TRBJ2-3; TRBD1 is a possible D gene (6 bases). The germline V gene encodes CDR1 SEHNR and CDR2 FQNEAQ (reference sequence). The CDR3 has 14 residues. The germline V and J ends were trimmed by 1 base and 1 base, with 6 bases remaining between them. The CDR3 sequence: CASSLEGGTDTQYF. The covered CDR3 bases are TGTGCCAGCAGCTTAGAGGGGGGCACAGATACG.

This clone has a count of ten or more. The read is 3 residues too short to cover the CDR3 end, so that end is filled in from the germline J gene. The chain combines TRBV12-3 or TRBV12-4 with TRBJ2-5, with TRBD2 identical over 11 bases. The V gene end was trimmed by 5 bases and the J gene end by 2 bases; junction bases not matched to a gene: 10. The length of the CDR3 is 17 residues. CDR3 sequence reads: CASSPRGIAGGQETQYF. CDR3 DNA (partial): TGTGCCAGCAGTCCCCGGGGAATAGCGGGGGGGCAAGAGACC.

The CDR3 spells CASSPQGLAAYYEQYF. The DNA read from the CDR3 is TGTGCCAGCAGCCCACAGGGACTAGCGGCTTACTACGAG. The chain carries TRBV7-3 and TRBJ2-7; 11 bases are shared with TRBD2. Read data end 3 residues before the CDR3 end; the end is taken from the germline J gene. V dropped 5 bases and J dropped 3; count of bases not matched to a gene: 9. The CDR3 runs to 16 residues. Germline CDR1 and CDR2: SGHTA and FQGTGA.

Only a few counts were recorded for this clone. The DNA ends 3 residues before the CDR3 does, and the rest of the CDR3 is filled in from the germline J gene. V usage is TRBV20-1 and J usage is TRBJ1-4; D unclear. This CDR3 has 12 amino acids. Germline V gene data show CDR1 as DFQATT and CDR2 as SNEGSKA (reference sequence). Trimming removed 5 bases at V and 8 bases at J, with 12 bases between. CDR3 bases read: TGCAGTGCTCCAGGACTCGACGAAAAA. Protein product: CSAPGLDEK. The whole CDR3 region reads CSAPGLDEKLFF.

A word on this clone: With the read ending 3 residues before the CDR3 end, the germline J gene is used to fill in that end. This rearrangement joins TRBV7-3 to TRBJ2-5; D is ambiguous. The CDR3 covers 12 residues. Germline V lookup: CDR1 SGHTA, CDR2 FQGTGA. The V gene lost 2 bases and the J gene lost 5 bases, with 6 bases spanning the gap. CDR3 DNA (partial): TGTGCCAGCAGCTTAGAGCTGGAGACC. Its protein is CASSLELET. The entire CDR3 sequence reads CASSLELETQYF.

This clone is medium-sized by share. The sequenced fragment ends 3 residues before the CDR3 boundary, so the rest is inferred from the germline J gene. This chain links TRBV20-1 with TRBJ2-1; D is possibly TRBD2 (6 bases). Germline V gene sequence: CDR1 DFQATT, CDR2 SNEGSKA (reference sequence). The V end was cut by 7 bases, the J end by 1 base, with 11 bases between. This CDR3 has 13 amino acids. The chain's CDR3 is CSERGGSYNEQFF. The sequenced CDR3 bases are TGCAGTGAACGGGGAGGATCCTACAATGAG.

There are many counts of this clone. The read ends 3 residues before the CDR3 terminus; that terminus is restored from the germline J gene. The J gene is TRBJ2-1, the V gene TRBV9; D may be TRBD2 (6 bases). Germline V gene lookup returns CDR1 SGDLS and CDR2 YYNGEE. The ends were cut back, 1 base at V and 8 bases at J, with 16 bases in the middle. This CDR3 region has 15 residues. CDR3 region: CASSVSGDRKYEQFF. The CDR3 bases that were read are TGTGCCAGCAGCGTATCGGGGGATCGTAAATATGAG. Variable domain in full (rest from reference TRBV9 and TRBJ2-1): DSGVTQTPKHLITATGQRVTLRCSPRSGDLSVYWYQQSLDQGLQFLIQYYNGEERAKGNILERFSAQQFPDLHSELNLSSLELGDSALYFCASSVSGDRKYEQFFGPGTRLTVL.

In this sample, this clone turned up many times. The read ends 3 residues early relative to the CDR3; the germline J gene fills the gap. The V gene is TRBV11-3, the J gene TRBJ1-1; possible D gene TRBD1, 5 bases. V lost 5 bases, J lost 4 bases, and 14 bases lay in between. Germline values: CDR1 SGHNT, CDR2 YENEEA. The CDR3 is 14 amino acids. CDR3: CASSLVGGGTEAFF. The part of the CDR3 DNA that was read is TGTGCCAGCAGCCTCGTGGGGGGTGGCACTGAA.

This clone was seen a handful of times. The CDR3 end falls 3 residues outside the read, so it is completed with the germline J gene. This chain connects TRBV18 to TRBJ1-3; D may be TRBD1 (6 bases). The ends were cut back, 3 bases at V and 0 bases at J, with 9 bases in the middle. Germline assignment: CDR1 KGHSH and CDR2 LQKENI. CDR3 length: 15 residues. The CDR3 protein is CASSPQGLSGNTIYF. The DNA read from the CDR3 is TGTGCCAGCTCACCCCAGGGGCTCTCTGGAAACACC. The whole variable domain, remainder taken from reference TRBV18 and TRBJ1-3, is NAGVMQNPRHLVRRRGQEARLRCSPMKGHSHVYWYRQLPEEGLKFMVYLQKENIIDESGMPKERFSAEFPKEGPSILRIQQVVRGDSAAYFCASSPQGLSGNTIYFGEGSWLTVV.

A few counts support this clone. The read terminates 3 residues ahead of where the CDR3 ends, so the germline J gene completes it. The V and J genes are TRBV7-9 and TRBJ2-5; 8 nucleotides match TRBD2. The CDR3 sequence is 15 residues long. The germline gives CDR1 SEHNR, CDR2 FQNEAQ (reference sequence). With 2 bases clipped from V and 4 bases from J, the junction kept 6 bases outside the gene matches. The CDR3 reads CASSLNPLAGETQYF. CDR3 bases read: TGTGCCAGCAGCTTAAATCCGCTAGCGGGAGAGACC.

This clone was found many times. The read falls 3 residues short of the CDR3 end, and the missing part is taken from the germline J gene. This sample also contains other DNA sequences that code for the same CDR3. This chain links TRBV29-1 with TRBJ2-1; 10 bases are shared with TRBD2. The CDR3 is made up of 15 amino acids. The V and J ends lost 8 bases and 5 bases, in that order; junction bases with no gene match: 12. CDR1 and CDR2 (germline): SQVTM, ANQGSEA. CDR3 DNA (partial): TGCAGCAACATGGGCGGACTAGCGGCTCACAATGAG. Translating it yields CSNMGGLAAHNE. The entire CDR3 protein reads CSNMGGLAAHNEQFF.

By share of the sample, this clone is medium-sized (0.01 to 0.1%). The missing CDR3 end, 3 residues past where the read stops, is filled in from the germline J gene. The rearrangement uses TRBV30 and TRBJ1-2; D gene unclear. CDR3 length equals 12 residues. Germline assignment: CDR1 GTSNPN and CDR2 SVGIG (reference sequence). CDR3 DNA (partial): TGTGCCCGCAAGGGTGATGGTGAAGGC. It codes for CARKGDGEG. The whole CDR3 sequence is CARKGDGEGYTF. Variable domain in full (rest from reference TRBV30 and TRBJ1-2): SQTIHQWPATLVQPVGSPLSLECTVEGTSNPNLYWYRQAAGRGLQLLFYSVGIGQISSEVPQNLSASRPQDRQFILSSKKLLLSDSGFYLCARKGDGEGYTFGSGTRLTVV.

In regard to this clone: The read terminates 3 residues ahead of where the CDR3 ends, so the germline J gene completes it. The gene calls are TRBV11-2 and TRBJ1-3; tentative D call: TRBD1 (5 bases). Germline V CDR1 and CDR2: SGHAT, FQNNGV. V was pared by 2 bases and J by 4 bases, with 12 bases between. This CDR3 has 15 amino acids. CDR3 protein: CASSLNPGFGNTIYF. Partial CDR3 DNA: TGTGCCAGCAGCTTAAACCCAGGGTTCGGAAACACC. Drawing the rest from reference TRBV11-2 and TRBJ1-3, the complete variable domain is EAGVAQSPRYKIIEKRQSVAFWCNPISGHATLYWYQQILGQGPKLLIQFQNNGVVDDSQLPKDRFSAERLKGVDSTLKIQPAKLEDSAVYLCASSLNPGFGNTIYFGEGSWLTVV.

This clone was detected a few times. Coverage ceases 3 residues before the CDR3 finishes, and the germline J gene fills in the end. V and J are TRBV18 and TRBJ2-1, with a tentative D call TRBD2 (5 bases). V gave up 2 bases and J gave up 6 bases, with 11 bases separating them. CDR1 is KGHSH and CDR2 is LQKENI in the germline V gene. CDR3 size: 14 residues. The CDR3 protein is CASSPKEGRNEQFF. The sequenced CDR3 bases are TGTGCCAGCTCACCAAAAGAGGGCCGCAATGAG.

Comments on this clone: The read finishes 3 residues shy of the CDR3 end, and the germline J gene is used to complete it. The chain employs TRBV30 and TRBJ1-3; weak D call: TRBD1 (6 bases). With 7 bases removed from V and 1 base from J, the gap between germline ends came to 17 bases. Per germline, CDR1 GTSNPN and CDR2 SVGIG (reference sequence). The CDR3 is made up of 15 amino acids. CDR3 DNA (partial): TGTGCCTACACAAGGACAGTACATTCTGGAAACACC. It is translated as CAYTRTVHSGNT. The entire CDR3 protein reads CAYTRTVHSGNTIYF.

This clone was seen at least ten times. The read halts 3 residues ahead of the CDR3 end, with the missing end drawn from the germline J gene. The rearrangement uses TRBV5-1 and TRBJ2-3; TRBD1 matches 7 bases. With 7 bases clipped from V and 5 bases from J, the junction kept 13 bases outside the gene matches. Looked up from germline, CDR1 is SGHRS and CDR2 is YFSETQ. The CDR3 totals 15 residues. The CDR3 spells CASSTTEGAKDTQYF. The CDR3 bases that were read are TGCGCCAGCTCGACAACTGAGGGGGCAAAAGATACG.

This clone has at least ten counts. The part of the CDR3 DNA that was read is TGTGCCAGCTCAACCTACAGGGGGCAAGCCGGGGAG. Translation: CASSTYRGQAGE. In full, the CDR3 reads CASSTYRGQAGELFF. The V and J genes are TRBV18 and TRBJ2-2, with TRBD1 matching over 9 bases. The sequence runs out 3 residues before the end of the CDR3; the remainder is reconstructed from the germline J gene. Per the germline V gene, CDR1 is KGHSH and CDR2 is LQKENI. Unmatched junction bases numbered 7, after V lost 5 bases and J lost 6 bases. There are 15 residues in the CDR3.

In regard to this clone: Coverage ceases 3 residues before the CDR3 finishes, and the germline J gene fills in the end. The chain has TRBV7-9 and TRBJ2-1; TRBD1 might be the D (6 bases). The CDR3 consists of 15 residues. Trimming took off 1 base at V and 5 bases at J, with 12 bases between the two ends. Germline V lookup: CDR1 SEHNR, CDR2 FQNEAQ (reference sequence). The covered CDR3 bases are TGTGCCAGCAGCTTAGGGCAGGGGCGAGACAATGAG. Translating it yields CASSLGQGRDNE. The entire CDR3 reads CASSLGQGRDNEQFF.

This clone has ten or more counts. The read falls 3 residues short of the CDR3 end, and the missing part is taken from the germline J gene. The V gene is TRBV18, the J gene TRBJ1-6; D might be TRBD1 (6 bases). This CDR3 comprises 18 residues. Looked up from germline, CDR1 is KGHSH and CDR2 is LQKENI. The V end lost 4 bases, the J end lost 1 base, and 17 bases lay between the germline ends. The sequenced part of the CDR3 DNA is TGTGCCAGCTCACAAAGTTTCCAGGGGCGATCCTATAATTCACCC. It is translated as CASSQSFQGRSYNSP. The full CDR3 reads CASSQSFQGRSYNSPLHF.

This clone was seen at least ten times. The read gets to within 3 residues of the CDR3 end, and the germline J gene fills in the rest. The chain is built from TRBV2 and TRBJ2-3; TRBD1 agrees at 7 bases. V gave up 10 bases and J gave up 1 base; unmatched junction bases: 8. The CDR3 contains 14 residues. CDR1 and CDR2 from the germline V gene are SNHLY and FYNNEI. The CDR3 region is CATSMGQRTDTQYF. Partial CDR3 DNA: TGTGCCACCAGCATGGGACAGCGCACAGATACG.

This clone was observed many times. The read ends 3 residues before the CDR3 terminus; that terminus is restored from the germline J gene. This chain links TRBV7-9 with TRBJ2-5; 8 bases are a match to TRBD2. The germline V gene encodes CDR1 SEHNR and CDR2 FQNEAQ (reference sequence). The CDR3 totals 14 residues. Losses at the gene ends were 5 bases for V and 5 bases for J; bases not matched to a gene: 7. The CDR3 DNA, read in part, is TGTGCCAGCAGCACCGGACTAGCAGGGGAGACC. It is translated as CASSTGLAGET. The whole CDR3 protein is CASSTGLAGETQYF. Based on the CDR3 plus reference TRBV7-9 and TRBJ2-5, the full variable domain is DTGVSQNPRHKITKRGQNVTFRCDPISEHNRLYWYRQTLGQGPEFLTYFQNEAQLEKSRLLSDRFSAERPKGSFSTLEIQRTEQGDSAMYLCASSTGLAGETQYFGPGTRLLVL.

This clone was counted a few times. The missing CDR3 end, 3 residues past where the read stops, is filled in from the germline J gene. This sequence joins TRBV18 and TRBJ1-5; no clear D. Per germline, CDR1 KGHSH and CDR2 LQKENI. Between the trimmed V and J ends, which lost 1 base and 5 bases, there was a span of 9 bases. This CDR3 has 14 residues. The CDR3 bases that were read are TGTGCCAGCTCACCACAGGCGGGAGATCAGCCC. It specifies CASSPQAGDQP. The full CDR3 protein is CASSPQAGDQPQHF. The variable domain in full, with the rest retrieved from reference TRBV18 and TRBJ1-5, is NAGVMQNPRHLVRRRGQEARLRCSPMKGHSHVYWYRQLPEEGLKFMVYLQKENIIDESGMPKERFSAEFPKEGPSILRIQQVVRGDSAAYFCASSPQAGDQPQHFGDGTRLSIL.

A few counts support this clone. The CDR3 extends 3 residues past the end of the read, so its final part is completed from the germline J gene. The V gene is TRBV7-3, the J gene TRBJ1-6; 10 bases map to TRBD1. Germline CDR1 is SGHTA and CDR2 is FQGTGA. The CDR3 has 15 residues. V lost 0 bases, J lost 10 bases, and 3 bases stayed unmatched. CDR3 loop: CASSLTGTGDSPLHF. CDR3 DNA, as far as it was read: TGTGCCAGCAGCTTAACCGGGACAGGGGACTCACCC.